Detailed here is one T cell receptor (beta chain). The data originate from a study of blood T cell repertoires in COVID-19. Method: immunoSEQ multiplex PCR; TCRdb's copy keeps in-frame clones and lacks some. The sample includes some 380,000 clones, more than 75% of them seen just once. V lost 2 bases to trimming and J lost 1 base, with 11 bases between them. The CDR3 is 15 residues long. Germline assignment: CDR1 LNHNV and CDR2 YYDKDF (reference sequence). The chain couples TRBV15 to TRBJ1-1, with D possibly TRBD1 on 6 matching bases. The sample taken for sequencing was peripheral blood. The receptor's source is a human donor with acute or convalescent COVID-19. The donor label of this sample is uncertain. The CDR3 DNA sequence: TGTGCCACCAGCAGAAAGACAGGAACGAACACTGAAGCTTTCTTT. Protein product: CATSRKTGTNTEAFF.